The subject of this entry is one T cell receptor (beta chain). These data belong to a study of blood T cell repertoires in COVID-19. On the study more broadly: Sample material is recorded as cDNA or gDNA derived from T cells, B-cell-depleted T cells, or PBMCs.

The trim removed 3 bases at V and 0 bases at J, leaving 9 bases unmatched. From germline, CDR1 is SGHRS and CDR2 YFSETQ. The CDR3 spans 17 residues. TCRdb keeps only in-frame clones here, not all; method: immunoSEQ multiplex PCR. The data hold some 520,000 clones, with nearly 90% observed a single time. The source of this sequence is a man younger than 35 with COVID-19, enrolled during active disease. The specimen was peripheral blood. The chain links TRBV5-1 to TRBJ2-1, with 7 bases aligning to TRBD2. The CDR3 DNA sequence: TGCGCCAGCAGCTCCCCGGAGGAGCGGGGCTCCTACAATGAGCAGTTCTTC. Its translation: CASSSPEERGSYNEQFF.